This passage covers 11 T cell receptor beta chains from one sample sequenced in a study of T cells after yellow fever vaccination. TCRdb recomputed calls from the 5' RACE reads with MiXCR, one row per CDR3 protein. The repertoire holds a few hundred thousand distinct CDR3 sequences, with roughly 8.3% as singletons. The specimen comprised PBMCs, sampled about 49 days after the first yellow fever vaccination. The receptors were sampled from a man in his late teens or twenties who received the YFV17D yellow fever vaccine.

The CDR3 loop reads CASSFQTGEQETQYF. In DNA, the CDR3 is TGTGCCAGCAGTTTTCAGACAGGCGAACAAGAGACCCAGTACTTC. This chain joins TRBV27 and TRBJ2-5; possibly TRBD1 for D (6 bases). Germline assignment: CDR1 MNHEY and CDR2 SMNVEV (reference sequence). Trimming stripped 3 bases from V and 2 bases from J, with 13 bases between. This CDR3 has 15 residues.

This clonotype was observed a few times. The V call is TRBV20-1, the J call TRBJ1-6; 9 bases align to TRBD1. The CDR3 loop spans 17 amino acids. Trimming removed 3 bases from V and 7 bases from J; junction bases left unmatched: 13. Germline CDR1 DFQATT, CDR2 SNEGSKA (reference sequence). The CDR3 DNA reads TGCAGTGCTAGGGGGGGGGCACAGGGGGCTGTGAATTCACCCCTCCACTTT. This codes for CSARGGAQGAVNSPLHF.

J is TRBJ2-1 and V is TRBV5-8; the D gene is possibly TRBD1 (6 bases). V was cut by 5 bases and J by 2 bases, with 20 bases left in between. Germline assignment: CDR1 SGHTS and CDR2 YDEGEE. The CDR3 length is 17 residues. CDR3 DNA: TGTGCCAGCAGTCGGGTCCCACAGGGCGTCCCCTACAATGAGCAGTTCTTC. It codes for CASSRVPQGVPYNEQFF.

The CDR3 protein is CSARDRVEAFF. DNA of the CDR3: TGCAGTGCTAGGGACAGGGTCGAAGCTTTCTTT. V is TRBV20-1 and J is TRBJ1-1; TRBD1 matches 8 bases. This CDR3 is built from 11 residues. The germline gives CDR1 DFQATT, CDR2 SNEGSKA (reference sequence). V shed 3 bases and J 8 bases; nucleotides not matched to a gene: 2.

This clonotype was seen a handful of times. The chain has TRBV5-1 and TRBJ2-7; D gene ambiguous. CDR1 SGHRS and CDR2 YFSETQ come from the germline V gene. V was pared by 5 bases and J by 6 bases, with 12 bases between. The CDR3 is made up of 12 amino acids. The CDR3 region is CASRVFGSEQYV. In DNA form, the CDR3 reads TGCGCCAGCAGGGTATTCGGTTCCGAGCAGTACGTC.

In this sample, this clonotype turned up a few times. The rearrangement uses TRBV6-5 and TRBJ1-3, with D possibly being TRBD1 (5 bases). Trimming cost V 2 bases and J 0 bases, with 11 bases left between them. This CDR3 contains 16 residues. The germline V gene has CDR1 MNHEY and CDR2 SVGAGI. Written as DNA, the CDR3 is TGTGCCAGCAGTTACGGCAGGGCGAACTCTGGAAACACCATATATTTT. Translation: CASSYGRANSGNTIYF.

This clonotype occurred a few times. This chain joins TRBV7-6 and TRBJ2-2, with TRBD1 matching over 8 bases. Germline assignment: CDR1 SGHVS and CDR2 FNYEAQ. CDR3 length: 17 residues. The trim removed 5 bases at V and 1 base at J, leaving 9 bases unmatched. This CDR3 is CASSPPTGEKNTGELFF. The CDR3 DNA sequence: TGTGCCAGCAGCCCCCCGACAGGGGAAAAGAACACCGGGGAGCTGTTTTTT.

The chain couples TRBV11-1 to TRBJ1-6; D call uncertain. Deletions cut 4 bases from V and 0 bases from J, with 22 bases between. Germline V gives CDR1 SGHAT, CDR2 FQDESV (reference sequence). The length of the CDR3 is 20 residues. The CDR3 is CASSSSDRATTSSYNSPLHF. The CDR3 DNA reads TGTGCCAGCAGCTCAAGCGATCGGGCGACTACGAGCTCCTATAATTCACCCCTCCACTTT.

The chain uses TRBV5-1 and TRBJ1-6, with D maybe TRBD1 (5 bases). Trimming removed 0 bases at V and 6 bases at J, with 10 bases between. CDR1 SGHRS and CDR2 YFSETQ come from the germline V gene. This CDR3 has 15 residues. This CDR3 reads CASSLDGGSNSPLHF. Written as DNA, the CDR3 is TGCGCCAGCAGCTTGGACGGGGGGAGTAATTCACCCCTCCACTTT.

This clonotype was picked up a small number of times. The chain is built from TRBV2 and TRBJ2-5; the D gene is possibly TRBD1 (6 bases). V lost 5 bases, J lost 0 bases, and 10 bases lay in between. This CDR3 has 14 amino acids. The germline CDR1 and CDR2 sequences are SNHLY and FYNNEI. CDR3 coding DNA: TGTGCCAGCAGTTGGACAGCCAACCAAGAGACCCAGTACTTC. This translates into CASSWTANQETQYF.

This clonotype showed up just a few times. The V and J genes are TRBV10-3 and TRBJ2-3, with TRBD1 as a possible D gene (5 bases). The V and J ends lost 2 bases and 6 bases respectively, with 12 bases between them. Germline values: CDR1 ENHRY, CDR2 SYGVKD. This CDR3 contains 14 residues. In nucleotides, the CDR3 is TGTGCCATCAGTGAGGTCACAGGAAGGGATACGCAGTATTTT. This encodes CAISEVTGRDTQYF.